This T cell receptor (beta chain) originates from a study of PD-1 blockade in classical Hodgkin lymphoma (TCRdb year 2020). At the level of the whole study: Nivolumab dosing was 3 mg/kg intravenously every 2 weeks, continuing until either disease progression or unacceptable toxicity. A peripheral blood immune signature of response to PD-1 blockade in classical Hodgkin lymphoma was defined using TCR beta sequencing and CyTOF. The paper's findings and limits, for the study overall: Lower diversity was observed in patients in whom nivolumab was started less than 1 year after ASCT, and these patients were excluded from later analyses so that confounding by immune reconstitution would be avoided. A significant rise by C4D1 was seen in CD4+ but not CD8+ TCR diversity (p=0.0027 vs p=0.16), with the rise being most apparent in complete responders (p=0.02). Baseline diversity similar to that of newly diagnosed patients was observed in trial patients achieving complete response, whereas significantly lower diversity was observed in partial responders and progressors. Only a single clinical trial cohort was studied, and what caused the repertoire differences, possibly disease activity or prior therapy, remained undefined. Baseline TCR diversity was reported to be lower in newly diagnosed patients than in healthy donors and to be lower still in relapsed/refractory patients.

As regards this clone: The antigen this receptor binds is unknown. Base qualities are not at hand, and no much larger clone is one base apart.

CDR1 SGHDT and CDR2 YYEEEE were looked up in the germline V gene. Measured from the cysteine to the phenylalanine, the CDR3 is 15 residues long. Left in the record is the CDR3 DNA by itself, 45 bases read in frame from the first base. Germline trimming amounts to 4 bases on V and 3 bases on J, with 5 as the count of junction bases outside the gene matches. The label giving this sample's time point can be read as: cycle 1 day 1 (C1D1), immediately before nivolumab initiation. Relapse after autologous stem cell transplantation had occurred in all trial patients, and cohorts A, B and C were distinguished by prior brentuximab vedotin exposure. A Miltenyi CD4+ T cell isolation kit was used for magnetic negative selection to purify CD4+ T cells from thawed PBMCs. The trial cohort included more than 55 patients with relapsed/refractory classical Hodgkin lymphoma, and each patient had a best overall response of complete response, partial response or progressive disease. Single-agent nivolumab was administered to trial patients in the multi-cohort phase II CheckMate 205 trial. An independent review committee assessed best overall response by applying the 2007 International Working Group response criteria. Trial PBMCs were collected immediately before nivolumab initiation (C1D1) and during therapy at cycle 2 day 1 and cycle 4 day 1. After peripheral blood was drawn into 8 mL Vacutainer Cell Preparation Tubes, PBMCs were isolated by centrifugation and then cryopreserved. Purified CD4+ and CD8+ fractions were prepared only for cases in which an additional PBMC sample was available. Magnetically labelled cells were removed on LS columns in a quadroMACS separator, and the flow-through was retained as the purified fraction.

The Qiagen DNeasy kit was used to extract genomic DNA both from unsorted PBMCs and from the negatively selected CD4+ and CD8+ fractions. Using primers that anneal to V and J segments, immunoSEQ multiplex PCR amplified the TCR beta CDR3 regions. A synthetic immune receptor repertoire was used to minimize amplification bias, and any residual bias was removed computationally once sequencing was done. From the authors' description of their analysis: Custom Python scripts were used to quantify repertoire diversity as the Shannon entropy index. Unsorted, CD4+ and CD8+ repertoires were examined separately, except in combined analyses, for which CD4+ and CD8+ sequences were merged in silico. Clonal expansion was defined as a frequency increase of at least 2-fold after treatment compared with C1D1, and clones undetected at baseline were assigned a pseudocount of 0.5. Clones with 0 or 1 copy at C1D1 were defined as singleton clones, while clones with 2 or more copies were defined as non-singleton clones. By matching protein sequences in sorted samples from the same patient, clones expanded in unsorted samples were annotated as CD4+, CD8+ or unknown. Diversity changes from C1D1 to C4D1 were tested in paired samples using Wilcoxon tests. TCRdb mirrors the immuneACCESS table, restricted to in-frame sequences. Some clones are absent from its copies; in checked studies, under half trace to an unresolved V gene, and the reason for the others is unknown. That table supplies the V and J calls and clone size; D and trimming were determined from the DNA. Recorded for this sample are roughly 7,200 clones; 80% of them occurred a single time. The ten largest clonotypes hold approximately 4.1% of the sample.

The receptor comes from a human donor with classical Hodgkin lymphoma. The starting material was CD4+ T cells from blood, obtained at baseline. The rearrangement combines TRBV5-6 with TRBJ1-2; 11 junctional bases match TRBD1. The DNA sequence reads TGTGCCAGCAGCCCCGGACAGGGGGCGTACTATGGCTACACCTTC. It specifies CASSPGQGAYYGYTF.